The 9 T cell receptor beta chains presented below share a single source sample, sequenced in a study of blood T cell repertoires in COVID-19. This table comes from immunoSEQ multiplex PCR, and its TCRdb copy is limited to in-frame clones, with some not included. The table lists around 78,000 clones, 80% to 95% of them singletons. Specimen: peripheral blood. These receptors came from a woman aged 50 to 60 in a cohort sampled during active COVID-19.

V gene TRBV28 combines with J gene TRBJ2-7, with a possible D match to TRBD2 (6 bases). The CDR3 extends over 16 amino acids. V lost 0 bases to trimming and J lost 7 bases, with 19 bases between them. Looked up from germline, CDR1 is MDHEN and CDR2 is SYDVKM. CDR3 bases: TGTGCCAGCAGTTTATGGGGGGTTGGGGGACTTGCGGAGCAGTACTTC. This codes for CASSLWGVGGLAEQYF. Together with reference TRBV28 and TRBJ2-7, the CDR3 gives the full variable domain: DVKVTQSSRYLVKRTGEKVFLECVQDMDHENMFWYRQDPGLGLRLIYFSYDVKMKEKGDIPEGYSVSREKKERFSLILESASTNQTSMYLCASSLWGVGGLAEQYFGPGTRLTVT.

The chain has TRBV30 and TRBJ1-1; 8 nucleotides align to TRBD1. V was clipped by 8 bases and J by 2 bases; unmatched bases: 4. CDR3 length: 12 amino acids. CDR1 and CDR2 (germline): GTSNPN, SVGIG (reference sequence). The CDR3 coding sequence is TGTGCCCGACAGGGGCCTAACACTGAAGCTTTCTTT. The encoded protein is CARQGPNTEAFF.

The rearrangement joins TRBV4-2 to TRBJ1-4; unclear D gene. Germline CDR1 and CDR2: LGHNA and YNFKEQ. The V end was cut by 0 bases, the J end by 8 bases, with 10 bases between. The CDR3 has 14 amino acids. The CDR3 spells CASSQDKPVEKLFF. CDR3 nucleotides: TGTGCCAGCAGCCAAGATAAGCCCGTAGAAAAACTGTTTTTT.

The V and J genes are TRBV27 and TRBJ2-3; D uncertain. The CDR3 is 17 residues long. The V gene's germline CDR1 is MNHEY and CDR2 SMNVEV (reference sequence). Trimming removed 5 bases from V and 1 base from J, with 19 bases in between. The CDR3: CASSPLPPSARTDTQYF. In DNA form, the CDR3 reads TGTGCCAGCAGTCCTCTCCCCCCCAGCGCCCGCACAGATACGCAGTATTTT.

This chain joins TRBV28 and TRBJ2-7; 7 bases map to TRBD1. The CDR3 totals 15 residues. Per germline, CDR1 MDHEN and CDR2 SYDVKM. Trimming at V came to 5 bases and at J to 2 bases, leaving 9 bases not matched to a gene. The CDR3 nucleotides read TGTGCCAGCAGTCCGGGCGACAGGGTGACCTACGAGCAGTACTTC. This codes for CASSPGDRVTYEQYF.

This chain uses TRBV9 with TRBJ2-5; tentative D call: TRBD1 (7 bases). Trimming left V 1 base short and J 1 base short, with 14 bases between. From germline, CDR1 is SGDLS and CDR2 YYNGEE. CDR3 size: 16 residues. CDR3 in DNA: TGTGCCAGCAGCGTACGGCAGGGGGGCCTCCAAGAGACCCAGTACTTC. Translating it yields CASSVRQGGLQETQYF. The entire variable domain, with the rest obtained from reference TRBV9 and TRBJ2-5, is as follows: DSGVTQTPKHLITATGQRVTLRCSPRSGDLSVYWYQQSLDQGLQFLIQYYNGEERAKGNILERFSAQQFPDLHSELNLSSLELGDSALYFCASSVRQGGLQETQYFGPGTRLLVL.

The chain employs TRBV2 and TRBJ2-5; D possibly corresponds to TRBD2 (7 bases). Looked up from germline, CDR1 is SNHLY and CDR2 is FYNNEI. CDR3 length equals 13 residues. The ends were cut back, 8 bases at V and 4 bases at J, with 14 bases in the middle. The CDR3 spells CASEAGAVETQYF. For the CDR3, the DNA is TGTGCCAGCGAGGCGGGGGCTGTAGAGACCCAGTACTTC.

This sequence joins TRBV6-5 and TRBJ1-5, with 9 bases fitting TRBD1. V lost 6 bases and J lost 10; bases outside the gene matches: 10. The V gene's germline CDR1 is MNHEY and CDR2 SVGAGI. The CDR3 extends over 14 amino acids. CDR3: CASSAGTGNGPQHF. In DNA form, the CDR3 reads TGTGCCAGCAGCGCCGGGACAGGGAATGGTCCCCAGCATTTT.

This rearrangement joins TRBV30 to TRBJ2-7; D unclear. V gave up 1 base and J gave up 4 bases, with 8 bases separating them. Germline assignment: CDR1 GTSNPN and CDR2 SVGIG (reference sequence). The CDR3 spans 12 residues. CDR3 in amino acids: CAWSENNYEQYF. The CDR3 DNA reads TGTGCCTGGAGTGAAAACAATTACGAGCAGTACTTC.